This T cell receptor beta chain was identified during a study of blood T cell repertoires in COVID-19. Study-level background: Spain, Italy and the United States supplied samples that represented acute and convalescent COVID-19. Sample material is recorded as cDNA or gDNA derived from T cells, B-cell-depleted T cells, or PBMCs.

This CDR3 comprises 17 residues. Seattle-derived patients entered the study during active infection and were followed longitudinally. In the authors' methods: Nucleated cell counts were estimated from reference gene primer amplification. Assay used: immunoSEQ multiplex PCR; TCRdb lists only in-frame clones, some missing. The DNA was the basis for D and trimming; V, J and clone size are from that table. The sample holds fewer than 300,000 clones, approximately 84% seen once. The chain joins TRBV21-1 to TRBJ2-2; the table calls TRBD1, which could not be checked here. TRBV21-1 is marked as a pseudogene. The specimen sequenced was peripheral blood. This clonotype was obtained from a human donor with COVID-19, enrolled during active disease. The donor label of this sample is uncertain. The CDR3 nucleotides read TGTGCCAGCAGCAATCAACCGAAGGCAGGGAACACCGGGGAGCTGTTTTTT. It translates to CASSNQPKAGNTGELFF.